The 31 T cell receptor beta chains given below trace back to one sample, sequenced in a study of shared clonotypes between healthy human individuals. TCRdb's copy holds only in-frame clones and misses some; the assay was immunoSEQ multiplex PCR. The sample has 2,500,000 or so clones; approximately 94% are singletons. What was sequenced was naive CD4+ T cells from PBMCs. The subset is: CD45RA+ positively selected. The origin of the receptors is a man between 18 and 29 years old in good health. Some clones in this sample may be carry-over from other donors' samples.

This chain joins TRBV6-5 and TRBJ2-7; a possible D gene is TRBD1 (5 bases). Germline-derived CDR1 and CDR2 are MNHEY and SVGAGI. Trimming stripped 9 bases from V and 5 bases from J, with 11 bases between. The CDR3 runs to 11 residues. The DNA for the CDR3 is TGTGCCAGTGGAAGGGGAAACGAGCAGTACTTC. It encodes CASGRGNEQYF.

The chain links TRBV28 to TRBJ2-3, with 12 nucleotides matching TRBD2. This CDR3 is 20 amino acids long. Germline values: CDR1 MDHEN, CDR2 SYDVKM. Germline trimming cut 1 base from V and 1 base from J; bases unmatched to any gene: 12. The CDR3 spells CASSLYWASGRAVGTDTQYF. In nucleotides, the CDR3 is TGTGCCAGCAGTTTATATTGGGCTAGCGGGAGGGCCGTGGGCACAGATACGCAGTATTTT.

The rearrangement joins TRBV7-3 to TRBJ1-1; no clear D. The CDR3 consists of 13 residues. The V gene's germline CDR1 is SGHTA and CDR2 FQGTGA. The germline V and J ends were trimmed by 3 bases and 0 bases, with 5 bases remaining between them. In DNA form, the CDR3 reads TGTGCCAGCAGCTTCGACATGAACACTGAAGCTTTCTTT. It encodes CASSFDMNTEAFF.

In its sample, this clone was seen a few times. The chain carries TRBV6-5 and TRBJ1-2, with 9 positions matching TRBD1. Trimming cost V 6 bases and J 8 bases; bases outside gene matches: 7. This CDR3 is built from 13 residues. Germline CDR1 MNHEY, CDR2 SVGAGI. The CDR3 region is CASRTGTGYGYTF. DNA of the CDR3: TGTGCCAGCAGAACCGGGACAGGGTACGGCTACACCTTC.

This clone was picked up one time. V and J are TRBV19 and TRBJ2-1; 8 bases are a match to TRBD2. The CDR3 consists of 14 residues. The trim removed 6 bases at V and 2 bases at J, leaving 3 bases unmatched. Per the germline V gene, CDR1 is LNHDA and CDR2 is SQIVND (reference sequence). The CDR3 nucleotides are TGTGCCAGTAGAGACGGGAGGGCCTACAATGAGCAGTTCTTC. Its protein is CASRDGRAYNEQFF.

On this clone: This specimen includes other DNA sequences encoding the same CDR3. This sequence joins TRBV20-1 and TRBJ1-1; no clear D gene. Trimming took 3 bases from V and 1 from J, leaving 3 bases between them. CDR1 and CDR2 from the germline V gene are DFQATT and SNEGSKA (reference sequence). The CDR3 is made up of 11 amino acids. The CDR3 DNA reads as TGCAGTGCTAGGGAGAACACTGAAGCTTTCTTT. Residues: CSARENTEAFF.

V gene TRBV28 combines with J gene TRBJ2-3, with 11 bases identical to TRBD2. V shed 4 bases and J 4 bases; nucleotides not matched to a gene: 4. The germline CDR1 and CDR2 sequences are MDHEN and SYDVKM. The CDR3 contains 15 residues. CDR3: CASSYSGRGSDTQYF. CDR3 in DNA: TGTGCCAGCAGTTATAGCGGGAGGGGGTCAGATACGCAGTATTTT.

The V and J genes are TRBV5-5 and TRBJ1-4; the match to TRBD1 covers 7 bases. The V gene end was trimmed by 4 bases and the J gene end by 3 bases; junction bases not matched to a gene: 3. CDR3 length: 14 residues. Germline V gene data show CDR1 as SGHKS and CDR2 as YYEKEE (reference sequence). CDR3 in amino acids: CASSPGTANEKLFF. DNA for the CDR3: TGTGCCAGCAGCCCCGGGACAGCTAATGAAAAACTGTTTTTT.

A single count supports this clone. The V call is TRBV5-1, the J call TRBJ2-1; the match to TRBD2 covers 7 bases. The V gene end was trimmed by 2 bases and the J gene end by 3 bases; junction bases not matched to a gene: 5. CDR1 is SGHRS and CDR2 is YFSETQ in the germline V gene. This CDR3 contains 15 residues. The CDR3 protein is CASSFGAGIYNEQFF. Written as DNA, the CDR3 is TGCGCCAGCAGCTTTGGAGCGGGAATCTACAATGAGCAGTTCTTC.

The chain combines TRBV7-6 with TRBJ2-3; D tentatively fits TRBD1 or TRBD2 (5 bases each). CDR3 length: 14 amino acids. Trimming cost V 4 bases and J 7 bases, with 15 bases left between them. Per the germline V gene, CDR1 is SGHVS and CDR2 is FNYEAQ. The CDR3 nucleotides are TGTGCCAGCAGCTCCCCCCGGGGCGGCAATACGCAGTATTTT. Encoded protein: CASSSPRGGNTQYF.

V is TRBV7-2 and J is TRBJ2-1, with 7 bases that match TRBD2. Germline trimming cut 5 bases from V and 6 bases from J; bases unmatched to any gene: 13. This CDR3 spans 16 amino acids. Germline values: CDR1 SGHTA, CDR2 FQGNSA. The CDR3 region has the DNA TGTGCCAGCAGCGCCGGCGCCTATGGCGGGGGCAATGAGCAGTTCTTC. Its protein product is CASSAGAYGGGNEQFF.

This clone occurred once. The chain employs TRBV6-5 and TRBJ2-2; possible D gene TRBD1, 6 bases. CDR1 is MNHEY, CDR2 SVGAGI, per germline. V was clipped by 2 bases and J by 6 bases, with 10 bases between them. The CDR3 is made up of 14 amino acids. The CDR3 sequence is CASSYTGRSGELFF. CDR3 nucleotide sequence: TGTGCCAGCAGTTACACAGGGAGATCCGGGGAGCTGTTTTTT.

The J gene is TRBJ1-2, the V gene TRBV27; 9 nucleotides agree with TRBD1. The CDR3 is made up of 17 amino acids. From germline, CDR1 is MNHEY and CDR2 SMNVEV (reference sequence). J was trimmed by 1 base and V by 4 bases; bases with no gene match: 10. As DNA, the CDR3 is TGTGCCAGCAGTTCGGTACCGGGACAGGGATATAACTATGGCTACACCTTC. Protein: CASSSVPGQGYNYGYTF.

V usage is TRBV5-1 and J usage is TRBJ1-1, with TRBD1 identical over 7 bases. The J segment lost 2 bases and the V segment lost 0 bases, leaving 13 bases of the junction unmatched. The CDR3 totals 18 residues. The germline gives CDR1 SGHRS, CDR2 YFSETQ. The CDR3 DNA reads TGCGCCAGCAGCTTGGAGCGGGGTCCAGGGGGACTCAACACTGAAGCTTTCTTT. Residues: CASSLERGPGGLNTEAFF.

About this clone: This same CDR3 is encoded by further DNA sequences in the sample. V usage is TRBV7-2 and J usage is TRBJ2-7; D may be TRBD1 or TRBD2 (5 bases each). Germline V lookup: CDR1 SGHTA, CDR2 FQGNSA. V was pared by 3 bases and J by 0 bases, with 12 bases between. The CDR3 consists of 15 residues. CDR3 region: CASSLGRAYSYEQYF. CDR3 bases: TGTGCCAGCAGCTTGGGACGAGCATACTCCTACGAGCAGTACTTC.

The chain links TRBV6-1 to TRBJ1-5; 9 nucleotides agree with TRBD1. The CDR3 is 13 amino acids. CDR1 and CDR2 from the germline V gene are MNHNS and SASEGT. V lost 3 bases, J lost 14 bases, and 8 bases stayed unmatched. The DNA of the CDR3 is TGTGCCAGCAGTGACTCAAAAGGGGACAGGGAGCATTTT. Amino acid sequence: CASSDSKGDREHF.

CDR3 in amino acids: CASRRTSVQETQYF. DNA of the CDR3: TGTGCCAGCAGACGGACTAGCGTACAAGAGACCCAGTACTTC. V and J are TRBV7-2 and TRBJ2-5; 9 bases match TRBD2. Germline lookup yields CDR1 SGHTA and CDR2 FQGNSA. V lost 6 bases to trimming and J lost 2 bases; unmatched junction nucleotides: 4. The length of the CDR3 is 14 residues.

This sequence joins TRBV4-2 and TRBJ2-5; D may be TRBD1 or TRBD2 (6 bases each). CDR1 is LGHNA and CDR2 is YNFKEQ in the germline V gene. The V gene lost 11 bases and the J gene lost 1 base, with 17 bases spanning the gap. The CDR3 is 14 amino acids. CDR3 sequence reads: CASPGALPQETQYF. The CDR3 DNA reads as TGTGCCTCCCCGGGGGCCCTCCCCCAAGAGACCCAGTACTTC.

As regards this clone: The sample holds other DNA sequences that translate to the same CDR3. The rearrangement uses TRBV27 and TRBJ1-1; TRBD1 agrees at 7 bases. The ends lost 5 bases at V and 4 bases at J; junction bases unmatched: 7. The CDR3 length is 14 residues. Germline V gene sequence: CDR1 MNHEY, CDR2 SMNVEV (reference sequence). The CDR3 protein is CASSPRQGGTEAFF. The DNA for the CDR3 is TGTGCCAGCAGTCCACGACAGGGTGGCACTGAAGCTTTCTTT.

This clone has just one count. The chain combines TRBV19 with TRBJ2-2; 7 bases line up with TRBD1. Germline CDR1 is LNHDA and CDR2 is SQIVND (reference sequence). This CDR3 contains 17 residues. V dropped 6 bases and J dropped 1; count of bases not matched to a gene: 11. CDR3 DNA sequence: TGTGCCAGTAGGAAACACCGGGACAGTGGGAACACCGGGGAGCTGTTTTTT. Its protein is CASRKHRDSGNTGELFF.

V usage is TRBV6-5 and J usage is TRBJ1-2, with 8 bases identical to TRBD1. The length of the CDR3 is 14 residues. The germline CDR1 and CDR2 sequences are MNHEY and SVGAGI. V lost 6 bases to trimming and J lost 11 bases; unmatched junction nucleotides: 14. Here the CDR3 reads CASSPGGPPLGYTF. The CDR3, as DNA: TGTGCCAGCAGCCCAGGGGGCCCCCCCCTGGGATACACCTTC.

The chain uses TRBV6-5 and TRBJ2-2, with D possibly matching TRBD2 (6 bases). CDR1 and CDR2 from the germline V gene are MNHEY and SVGAGI. CDR3 length: 15 amino acids. V shed 7 bases and J shed 6 bases, with 18 bases lying between them. CDR3 loop: CASTPKGRMAGELFF. Here the CDR3 DNA reads TGTGCCAGCACTCCCAAGGGGAGGATGGCCGGGGAGCTGTTTTTT.

This clone occurred a few times. This rearrangement joins TRBV4-1 to TRBJ1-1; 7 bases are shared with TRBD1. V shed 5 bases, J shed 1 base, and the junction held 7 bases outside the gene matches. CDR3 length: 15 amino acids. Germline V CDR1 and CDR2: MGHRA, YSYEKL. The CDR3 loop is CASSTRQGRNTEAFF. As DNA, the CDR3 is TGCGCCAGCAGCACTAGACAGGGAAGGAACACTGAAGCTTTCTTT.

V usage is TRBV19 and J usage is TRBJ2-1, with D possibly matching TRBD2 (5 bases). Germline V gene sequence: CDR1 LNHDA, CDR2 SQIVND (reference sequence). Trimming shortened V by 4 bases and J by 0 bases, and 16 bases separated the two germline ends. The CDR3 is 17 residues long. The CDR3 DNA reads as TGTGCCAGTAGTACCGAACGGAGGAGGAGCTCCTACAATGAGCAGTTCTTC. It codes for CASSTERRRSSYNEQFF.

This clone was seen just once. The chain uses TRBV19 and TRBJ2-7; D is unresolved. CDR3 length: 14 residues. V lost 0 bases to trimming and J lost 2 bases, with 8 bases between them. Germline values: CDR1 LNHDA, CDR2 SQIVND (reference sequence). The chain's CDR3 is CASSIDLGPYEQYF. CDR3 nucleotides: TGTGCCAGTAGTATAGACCTCGGACCCTACGAGCAGTACTTC.

The chain recombines TRBV7-3 with TRBJ1-2; D remains unclear. Trimming removed 5 bases at V and 0 bases at J, with 7 bases between. Germline V gene data show CDR1 as SGHTA and CDR2 as FQGTGA. The length of the CDR3 is 13 residues. The CDR3 protein is CASSHSPNYGYTF. The CDR3 nucleotides are TGTGCCAGCAGCCACAGCCCTAACTATGGCTACACCTTC.

The rearrangement uses TRBV5-1 and TRBJ2-7; TRBD1 might be the D (7 bases). Per germline, CDR1 SGHRS and CDR2 YFSETQ. Deletions cut 0 bases from V and 5 bases from J, with 12 bases between. There are 14 residues in the CDR3. The CDR3 region is CASSLGPGGHEQYF. DNA for the CDR3: TGCGCCAGCAGCTTGGGGCCAGGGGGGCACGAGCAGTACTTC.

For this clone: This sample includes further DNA sequences coding for the same CDR3. The rearrangement joins TRBV2 to TRBJ2-5; D possibly corresponds to TRBD1 (5 bases). V shed 6 bases and J shed 4 bases, with 9 bases lying between them. This CDR3 is 12 amino acids long. The germline V gene encodes CDR1 SNHLY and CDR2 FYNNEI. The CDR3 loop reads CASSLTGETQYF. CDR3 bases: TGTGCCAGCAGCCTCACAGGAGAGACCCAGTACTTC.

The chain carries TRBV2 and TRBJ2-4, with 7 bases lining up with TRBD1. Germline CDR1 and CDR2: SNHLY and FYNNEI. The V and J ends lost 4 bases and 6 bases, in that order; junction bases with no gene match: 6. CDR3 length: 14 amino acids. DNA of the CDR3: TGTGCCAGCAGTGTAGGGACAGACCTAAACATTCAGTACTTC. This codes for CASSVGTDLNIQYF.

Notes on this clone: The same CDR3 arises from other DNA sequences in this sample as well. The chain links TRBV28 to TRBJ1-5; weak D call: TRBD1 (5 bases). Deletions cut 2 bases from V and 3 bases from J, with 11 bases between. CDR3 size: 15 residues. Germline CDR1 reads MDHEN; CDR2 reads SYDVKM. In DNA, the CDR3 is TGTGCCAGCAGTTTACCTCAGGGATTCAATCAGCCCCAGCATTTT. This sequence encodes CASSLPQGFNQPQHF. The whole variable domain, remainder taken from reference TRBV28 and TRBJ1-5, is DVKVTQSSRYLVKRTGEKVFLECVQDMDHENMFWYRQDPGLGLRLIYFSYDVKMKEKGDIPEGYSVSREKKERFSLILESASTNQTSMYLCASSLPQGFNQPQHFGDGTRLSIL.

The V call is TRBV28, the J call TRBJ2-5; 7 bases are a match to TRBD2. This CDR3 region has 17 residues. V lost 3 bases to trimming and J lost 1 base; unmatched junction nucleotides: 11. Looked up from germline, CDR1 is MDHEN and CDR2 is SYDVKM. In DNA form, the CDR3 reads TGTGCCAGCAGTTTCTCCTGGACCCCTAGCGGCCAAGAGACCCAGTACTTC. It encodes CASSFSWTPSGQETQYF. The variable domain in full, completed from reference TRBV28 and TRBJ2-5, reads DVKVTQSSRYLVKRTGEKVFLECVQDMDHENMFWYRQDPGLGLRLIYFSYDVKMKEKGDIPEGYSVSREKKERFSLILESASTNQTSMYLCASSFSWTPSGQETQYFGPGTRLLVL.